This is a list of T cell receptor beta chains from one sample in a study of CD8+ T cells in alopecia areata. Profiled with immunoSEQ multiplex PCR; TCRdb holds only in-frame clones, not every one. Seen here are about 120,000 clones, 53% observed once, and the top ten hold roughly 0.5%. Sequencing used CD4+ T cells sorted from blood, obtained at week 4, from a patient treated with tofacitinib. These receptors all stem from a human donor with alopecia areata. The CDR3 runs from the conserved cysteine through the conserved F or W. D genes are given only for firm matches. A row's size may be missing; if present it is once, few, many or a size class.

abundance	v_gene	j_gene	d_gene	CDR3aa	CDR3nt
NA	TRBV30	TRBJ1-2	NA	CAWGRSYGYTF	TGTGCCTGGGGACGGTCATATGGCTACACCTTC
few	TRBV7-9	TRBJ2-1	NA	CASLRSQGEQFF	TGTGCCAGCCTCAGGTCCCAGGGTGAGCAGTTCTTC
NA	TRBV5-1	TRBJ1-1	NA	CASTLPAMNTEAFF	TGCGCCAGCACCCTGCCAGCCATGAACACTGAAGCTTTCTTT
NA	TRBV11-1	TRBJ1-1	NA	CASSPGSIRREAFF	TGTGCCAGCAGCCCGGGATCCATCCGGCGTGAAGCTTTCTTT
few	TRBV2	TRBJ2-2	TRBD1	CASEGAWTGELFF	TGTGCCAGCGAGGGGGCTTGGACCGGGGAGCTGTTTTTT
few	TRBV6-6	TRBJ2-7	TRBD2	CASRNRGLAGDEQYF	TGTGCCAGCAGGAACCGGGGACTAGCGGGAGACGAGCAGTACTTC
NA	TRBV5-1	TRBJ2-1	TRBD1	CASRGSRDRSYNEQFF	TGCGCCAGCCGCGGTTCTCGGGACAGATCCTACAATGAGCAGTTCTTC
NA	TRBV29-1	TRBJ1-3	NA	CSFVDSSGNTIYF	TGCAGCTTCGTTGACAGCTCTGGAAACACCATATATTTT
NA	TRBV18	TRBJ1-1	NA	CASSPPNEAEAFF	TGTGCCAGCTCACCACCGAACGAGGCTGAAGCTTTCTTT
NA	TRBV29-1	TRBJ1-2	NA	CSVLEGRGDYGYTF	TGCAGCGTGCTCGAGGGCAGGGGAGACTATGGCTACACCTTC
few	TRBV7-6	TRBJ2-2	TRBD2	CASSSPLGGGTGELFF	TGTGCCAGCAGCTCCCCCCTGGGCGGGGGGACCGGGGAGCTGTTTTTT
NA	TRBV29-1	TRBJ2-7	TRBD2	CSATELADSRTTEQYF	TGCAGCGCCACCGAACTAGCGGACTCTCGGACCACCGAGCAGTACTTC
NA	TRBV15	TRBJ2-7	TRBD2	CATSRAAGGIPYEQYF	TGTGCCACCAGCAGAGCCGCCGGGGGGATCCCCTACGAGCAGTACTTC
NA	TRBV29-1	TRBJ2-5	TRBD2	CSVEAGGPGETQYF	TGCAGCGTTGAGGCGGGAGGGCCGGGGGAGACCCAGTACTTC
NA	TRBV13	TRBJ2-2	NA	CASSFLQSSVSGELFF	TGTGCCAGCAGCTTCTTGCAGTCTAGCGTTTCCGGGGAGCTGTTTTTT
NA	TRBV7-9	TRBJ1-2	TRBD1	CASSPDREFGYTF	TGTGCCAGCAGCCCCGACAGGGAGTTTGGCTACACCTTC
NA	TRBV7-9	TRBJ1-1	TRBD1	CASSLGPGQPAFF	TGTGCCAGCAGCTTAGGACCGGGACAGCCAGCTTTCTTT
few	TRBV11-2	TRBJ1-6	NA	CASSLDRGSPLHF	TGTGCCAGCAGCTTAGATCGGGGTTCACCCCTCCACTTT
few	TRBV15	TRBJ1-1	TRBD1	CATSSPGQGLGTEAFF	TGTGCCACCAGCAGCCCCGGACAGGGTTTGGGCACTGAAGCTTTCTTT
NA	TRBV25-1	TRBJ2-5	NA	CASSDLETQYF	TGTGCCAGCAGTGATTTAGAGACCCAGTACTTC
few	TRBV7-9	TRBJ2-1	NA	CASSPWTRGDEQFF	TGTGCCAGCAGCCCCTGGACCAGAGGGGATGAGCAGTTCTTC
NA	TRBV7-9	TRBJ2-1	NA	CASSFSKQAVEVNEQFF	TGTGCCAGCAGCTTCTCGAAACAGGCAGTGGAGGTCAATGAGCAGTTCTTC
NA	TRBV29-1	TRBJ2-1	NA	CSVLGPRSYNEQFF	TGCAGCGTCCTCGGGCCCAGATCCTACAATGAGCAGTTCTTC
few	TRBV23-1	TRBJ2-1	NA	CASGINEQFF	TGCGCCAGCGGAATAAATGAGCAGTTCTTC